These 2 T cell receptor beta chains were sequenced from one sample in a study of radiation and T cells in renal cell carcinoma. Described time point: baseline pretreatment blood. This sample's treatment: 15 Gy SBRT to primary tumor, nephrectomy 4 weeks later. Method: immunoSEQ multiplex PCR; TCRdb's copy keeps in-frame clones and lacks some. The sample carries 140,000 to 150,000 clones, roughly 90% recorded once. The material was blood, obtained from a patient whose treatment included radiotherapy and nephrectomy. These receptors were collected from a woman aged 70-85 years with renal cell carcinoma.

J is TRBJ1-4 and V is TRBV6-5, with 8 bases that match TRBD1. The CDR3 has 14 residues. With 7 bases clipped from V and 6 bases from J, the junction kept 7 bases outside the gene matches. Germline CDR1 MNHEY, CDR2 SVGAGI. CDR3 in amino acids: CASKRTGRDEKLFF. The CDR3 DNA follows: TGTGCCAGCAAACGGACAGGGCGGGATGAAAAACTGTTTTTT.

This chain's CDR3 is CASSFGLTDGAFF. CDR3 in DNA: TGTGCCAGCAGTTTTGGACTAACCGACGGAGCTTTCTTT. V and J are TRBV28 and TRBJ1-1, with D unclear. Trimming removed 3 bases from V and 10 bases from J, with 15 bases in between. The CDR3 extends over 13 amino acids. CDR1 is MDHEN and CDR2 is SYDVKM in the germline V gene. The entire variable domain, with the rest obtained from reference TRBV28 and TRBJ1-1, is as follows: DVKVTQSSRYLVKRTGEKVFLECVQDMDHENMFWYRQDPGLGLRLIYFSYDVKMKEKGDIPEGYSVSREKKERFSLILESASTNQTSMYLCASSFGLTDGAFFGQGTRLTVV.